This T cell receptor beta chain was captured by sequencing in a study of identifying expanded T cells in peripheral blood. During the collection period, no donor immune events like infections were recorded. The table came from immunoSEQ multiplex PCR; TCRdb's copy has only in-frame clones and leaves some out. The data show approximately 86,000 clones, with more than 75% seen just once and around 4.3% held by the top ten. Material: blood. The receptor was derived from a person aged 18 to 75 in good health.

The CDR3, as DNA: TGTGCCAGTAGTCGGGACAGCAGCTCCTACAATGAGCAGTTCTTC. Amino acid sequence: CASSRDSSSYNEQFF. The chain uses TRBV19 and TRBJ2-1; 7 nucleotides align to TRBD1. V lost 5 bases, J lost 0 bases, and 4 bases stayed unmatched. CDR1 LNHDA and CDR2 SQIVND come from the germline V gene (reference sequence). The CDR3 has 15 residues.